Listed here are 3 T cell receptor beta chains from one sample, sequenced in a study of blood T cell repertoires in COVID-19. Data came from immunoSEQ multiplex PCR; TCRdb stores just in-frame clones and leaves some out. The profile covers 350,000 to 500,000 clones, with about 88% appearing a single time and roughly 1.4% taken by the ten largest. Sequencing input: PBMCs or T cells enriched from blood (not recorded which). Every receptor here comes from a woman between 18 and 29 years old who had been exposed to COVID-19.

The V call is TRBV7-3, the J call TRBJ2-2; D uncertain. This CDR3 is 16 amino acids long. Trimming removed 5 bases at V and 4 bases at J, with 17 bases between. CDR1 is SGHTA and CDR2 is FQGTGA in the germline V gene. CDR3 residues: CASSQTGPAGTGELFF. The CDR3 DNA is TGTGCCAGCAGCCAGACTGGTCCAGCCGGCACCGGGGAGCTGTTTTTT. Full variable domain (missing parts from reference TRBV7-3 and TRBJ2-2): GAGVSQTPSNKVTEKGKYVELRCDPISGHTALYWYRQSLGQGPEFLIYFQGTGAADDSGLPNDRFFAVRPEGSVSTLKIQRTERGDSAVYLCASSQTGPAGTGELFFGEGSRLTVL.

The genes are TRBV7-8 and TRBJ1-4; D remains ambiguous. Trimming removed 2 bases at V and 10 bases at J, with 17 bases between. The CDR3 extends over 15 amino acids. Germline loops: CDR1 SGHVS, CDR2 FQNEAQ. In nucleotides, the CDR3 is TGTGCCAGCAGCTTAAGTTCGACACCTTTTGGAAAACTGTTTTTT. Its protein is CASSLSSTPFGKLFF.

Notes on this clone: At one boundary the junction diverges from the germline segment, which might be a read error. V usage is TRBV3-1 (or the pseudogene TRBV3-2) and J usage is TRBJ1-2, with D uncertain. The germline CDR1 and CDR2 sequences are LGHDT and YNNKEL (reference sequence). The length of the CDR3 is 13 residues. CDR3 sequence: CAISQLLGDGYTF. CDR3 bases: TGTGCCATCAGCCAGTTATTGGGAGATGGCTACACCTTC.